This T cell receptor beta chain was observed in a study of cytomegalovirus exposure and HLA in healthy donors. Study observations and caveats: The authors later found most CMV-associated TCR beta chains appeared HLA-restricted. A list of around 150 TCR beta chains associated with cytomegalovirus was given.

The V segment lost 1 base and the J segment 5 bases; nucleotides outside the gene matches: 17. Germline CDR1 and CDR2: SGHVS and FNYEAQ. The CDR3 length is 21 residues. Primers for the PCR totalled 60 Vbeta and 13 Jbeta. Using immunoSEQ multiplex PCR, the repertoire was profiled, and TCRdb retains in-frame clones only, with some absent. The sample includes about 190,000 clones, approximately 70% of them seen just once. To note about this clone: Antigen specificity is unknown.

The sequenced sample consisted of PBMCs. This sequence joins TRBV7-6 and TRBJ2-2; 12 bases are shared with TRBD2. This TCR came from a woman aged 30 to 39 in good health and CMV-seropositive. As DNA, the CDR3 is TGTGCCAGCAGCTTAGGAAGGTTGGGGATCCTGGGACTAGCGGGTACCGGGGAGCTGTTTTTT. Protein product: CASSLGRLGILGLAGTGELFF.